Following are 27 T cell receptor beta chains from one sample sequenced in a study of T cell repertoires in cytomegalovirus infection. MiXCR was run by TCRdb on the reads, yielding one entry per CDR3 protein. The sample has about 60,000 distinct CDR3 sequences, about 33% seen once. No antigen has been identified for these receptors. The specimen sequenced was PBMCs, sequenced either directly or after in vitro stimulation (not recorded which). The receptors derive from a human donor in good health (CMV status not recorded). Some clones in this sample may be carry-over from other donors' samples.

The rearrangement links TRBV5-1 to TRBJ2-1; weak D call: TRBD2 (6 bases). There are 17 residues in the CDR3. The V and J ends lost 1 base and 5 bases respectively, with 19 bases between them. Germline V lookup: CDR1 SGHRS, CDR2 YFSETQ. The CDR3 sequence is CASSLWFSGGADNEQFF. The CDR3, as DNA: TGCGCCAGCAGCTTGTGGTTTTCTGGCGGGGCAGACAATGAGCAGTTCTTC.

This clonotype has only a few counts. The V call is TRBV7-2, the J call TRBJ2-7; D not certain. Germline V gives CDR1 SGHTA, CDR2 FQGNSA. With 5 bases removed from V and 3 bases from J, the gap between germline ends came to 5 bases. This CDR3 has 11 residues. CDR3: CASSDLYEQYF. The DNA of the CDR3 is TGTGCCAGCAGCGACCTCTACGAGCAGTACTTC.

CDR3 nucleotide sequence: TGTGCCAGCAGTGAGGGACCGAACTATAATTCACCCCTCCACTTT. This codes for CASSEGPNYNSPLHF. The chain has TRBV12-3 or TRBV12-4 and TRBJ1-6; D is perhaps TRBD1 (5 bases). V lost 5 bases to trimming and J lost 3 bases, with 11 bases between them. The CDR3 spans 15 residues.

This clonotype was found many times. The chain joins TRBV7-2 to TRBJ2-7; unclear D gene. This CDR3 region has 13 residues. Trimming stripped 5 bases from V and 6 bases from J, with 14 bases between. Germline V lookup: CDR1 SGHTA, CDR2 FQGNSA. In DNA, the CDR3 is TGTGCCAGCAGCCACCCAGGAGAAGGCGAGCAGTACTTC. Translating it yields CASSHPGEGEQYF.

This clonotype was seen a handful of times. CDR3 in amino acids: CASSDRGQGAYEQYF. CDR3 sequence (DNA): TGTGCCAGCAGTGATCGTGGACAGGGGGCCTACGAGCAGTACTTC. The chain joins TRBV6-1 to TRBJ2-7; 10 nucleotides match TRBD1. The CDR3 runs 15 residues. The V and J ends lost 3 bases and 2 bases, in that order; junction bases with no gene match: 4. The germline gives CDR1 MNHNS, CDR2 SASEGT.

The rearrangement links TRBV7-2 to TRBJ1-3, with D possibly matching TRBD1 (5 bases). The CDR3 extends over 15 amino acids. V lost 1 base and J 3 bases, leaving 10 bases between the germline ends. Germline values: CDR1 SGHTA, CDR2 FQGNSA. This chain's CDR3 is CASSLGGTHGNTIYF. The CDR3 nucleotides read TGTGCCAGCAGCTTAGGGGGGACCCATGGAAACACCATATATTTT.

This clonotype was detected a few times. V and J are TRBV29-1 and TRBJ1-5; D not certain. Germline CDR1 reads SQVTM; CDR2 reads ANQGSEA. The V gene lost 3 bases and the J gene lost 0 bases, with 9 bases spanning the gap. The CDR3 length is 14 residues. This chain's CDR3 is CSVDRHFSNQPQHF. For the CDR3, the DNA is TGCAGCGTTGATCGGCATTTTAGCAATCAGCCCCAGCATTTT. Full variable domain (remainder filled in from reference TRBV29-1 and TRBJ1-5): SAVISQKPSRDICQRGTSLTIQCQVDSQVTMMFWYRQQPGQSLTLIATANQGSEATYESGFVIDKFPISRPNLTFSTLTVSNMSPEDSSIYLCSVDRHFSNQPQHFGDGTRLSIL.

This clonotype was observed a handful of times. This rearrangement joins TRBV6-6 to TRBJ2-5; D uncertain. The CDR3 is made up of 14 amino acids. V gave up 0 bases and J gave up 4 bases, with 9 bases separating them. Germline CDR1 MNHNY, CDR2 SVGAGI (reference sequence). CDR3 region: CASSYSRPRETQYF. The CDR3 nucleotides read TGTGCCAGCAGTTACTCGAGACCCCGAGAGACCCAGTACTTC.

In its sample, this clonotype was seen a few times. The chain couples TRBV4-1 to TRBJ2-7, with a weak D call TRBD2 (5 bases). Trimming shortened V by 0 bases and J by 2 bases, and 14 bases separated the two germline ends. CDR1 MGHRA and CDR2 YSYEKL come from the germline V gene. The CDR3 is 16 residues long. CDR3 in amino acids: CASSQDDAGSAYEQYF. The CDR3 DNA reads as TGCGCCAGCAGCCAAGATGATGCGGGTTCTGCCTACGAGCAGTACTTC.

This sequence joins TRBV7-2 and TRBJ2-7; TRBD2 agrees at 11 bases. J was trimmed by 5 bases and V by 5 bases; bases with no gene match: 8. CDR3 length equals 15 residues. Germline V gives CDR1 SGHTA, CDR2 FQGNSA. As DNA, the CDR3 is TGTGCCAGCAGCGCAGATAGCGGGGGGGCAGACGAGCAGTACTTC. Protein sequence: CASSADSGGADEQYF.

There are many counts of this clonotype. The rearrangement uses TRBV7-2 and TRBJ2-1, with a weak D call TRBD2 (5 bases). The CDR3 has 12 residues. Trimming cost V 5 bases and J 8 bases, with 10 bases left between them. The germline V gene encodes CDR1 SGHTA and CDR2 FQGNSA. CDR3 nucleotides: TGTGCCAGCAGCCCCGGAGGTGATGAGCAGTTCTTC. Protein sequence: CASSPGGDEQFF.

There are a few counts of this clonotype. The CDR3 coding sequence is TGTGCCAGCAGCTTAGAGGCAGGAGAGACCCAGTACTTC. Its translation is CASSLEAGETQYF. V and J are TRBV7-2 and TRBJ2-5; D is undetermined. Germline CDR1 SGHTA, CDR2 FQGNSA. V lost 1 base to trimming and J lost 4 bases, with 7 bases between them. The CDR3 is 13 residues long.

At least ten counts were recorded for this clonotype. This sequence joins TRBV7-6 and TRBJ2-5; TRBD1 matches 7 bases. After removal of 6 bases from V and 3 bases from J, the junction contained 10 bases not matched to a gene. Germline V CDR1 and CDR2: SGHVS, FNYEAQ. The length of the CDR3 is 15 residues. CDR3 nucleotide sequence: TGTGCCAGCAGTCCTCTTGGGGACAGAAAAGAGACCCAGTACTTC. This codes for CASSPLGDRKETQYF.

Here the CDR3 reads CASSSARLLAPPDTQYF. As DNA, the CDR3 is TGTGCCAGCAGTTCAGCGCGTCTACTAGCACCCCCAGATACGCAGTATTTT. The chain is built from TRBV12-3 or TRBV12-4 and TRBJ2-3, with a tentative D call TRBD2 (6 bases). The CDR3 totals 17 residues. V was trimmed by 4 bases and J by 4 bases, leaving 21 bases between them.

The table lists this clonotype with many counts. The gene calls are TRBV7-2 and TRBJ2-1; weak D call: TRBD2 (6 bases). The CDR3 loop spans 13 amino acids. Deletions cut 6 bases from V and 5 bases from J, with 11 bases between. The germline gives CDR1 SGHTA, CDR2 FQGNSA. The CDR3 nucleotides are TGTGCCAGCAGTTCGGGACTCCACAATGAGCAGTTCTTC. The encoded protein is CASSSGLHNEQFF.

As DNA, the CDR3 is TGTGCCAGCAGTTTAGTGACAGACTCAGATACGCAGTATTTT. It encodes CASSLVTDSDTQYF. This chain connects TRBV12-3 or TRBV12-4 to TRBJ2-3; D is perhaps TRBD1 (5 bases). V was trimmed by 1 base and J by 4 bases, leaving 9 bases between them. The CDR3 is made up of 14 amino acids.

A few counts support this clonotype. The V gene is TRBV5-1, the J gene TRBJ1-1, with TRBD1 matching over 7 bases. Trimming at V came to 0 bases and at J to 5 bases, leaving 4 bases not matched to a gene. The CDR3 has 14 residues. Germline lookup yields CDR1 SGHRS and CDR2 YFSETQ. This CDR3 is CASSLGQGITEAFF. The CDR3 region has the DNA TGCGCCAGCAGCTTGGGACAGGGAATAACTGAAGCTTTCTTT.

The J gene is TRBJ2-7, the V gene TRBV5-5; no clear D. The CDR3 covers 13 residues. V gave up 1 base and J gave up 3 bases, with 8 bases separating them. CDR1 is SGHKS and CDR2 is YYEKEE in the germline V gene (reference sequence). CDR3 sequence (DNA): TGTGCCAGCAGCTTGACAAGCAGCTACGAGCAGTACTTC. This codes for CASSLTSSYEQYF.

The chain is built from TRBV28 and TRBJ1-2, with D unresolved. This CDR3 spans 15 amino acids. Germline CDR1 is MDHEN and CDR2 is SYDVKM. V was clipped by 3 bases and J by 3 bases, with 14 bases between them. The CDR3 region has the DNA TGTGCCAGCAGTTTGGGTACGGACGGGGACTATGGCTACACCTTC. Translated, it gives CASSLGTDGDYGYTF.

The chain carries TRBV12-3 or TRBV12-4 and TRBJ2-1; 7 bases map to TRBD1. The CDR3 length is 15 residues. V shed 6 bases, J shed 3 bases, and the junction held 8 bases outside the gene matches. CDR3 coding DNA: TGTGCCAGCAGCCCCCGACAGGGTGGCTACAATGAGCAGTTCTTC. It is translated as CASSPRQGGYNEQFF.

Many counts were recorded for this clonotype. This rearrangement joins TRBV7-2 to TRBJ2-7, with D possibly TRBD2 on 5 matching bases. CDR3 length equals 14 residues. Trimming took off 5 bases at V and 7 bases at J, with 18 bases between the two ends. Germline values: CDR1 SGHTA, CDR2 FQGNSA. CDR3 bases: TGTGCCAGCAGCCGCGAAGGGAGACTTGGTGAGCAGTACTTC. Translation gives CASSREGRLGEQYF.

This chain links TRBV4-3 with TRBJ1-4; D gene unclear. The length of the CDR3 is 14 residues. V gave up 3 bases and J gave up 1 base, with 6 bases separating them. Germline V gives CDR1 LGHNA, CDR2 YSLEER. CDR3 sequence reads: CASSHHGTNEKLFF. The DNA of the CDR3 is TGCGCCAGCAGCCATCACGGAACTAATGAAAAACTGTTTTTT.

A few counts support this clonotype. The rearrangement joins TRBV20-1 to TRBJ2-7, with 9 bases matching TRBD1. The CDR3 is made up of 13 amino acids. Germline CDR1 is DFQATT and CDR2 is SNEGSKA (reference sequence). J lost 6 bases, V lost 5 bases, and 8 bases had no gene match. The CDR3 nucleotides read TGCAGTGCTGGAGCCGGGACAGGGACCGAGCAGTACTTC. Protein product: CSAGAGTGTEQYF.

The chain employs TRBV4-3 and TRBJ2-1, with D maybe TRBD2 (5 bases). The CDR3 is 14 amino acids. Germline values: CDR1 LGHNA, CDR2 YSLEER. Trimming cost V 0 bases and J 6 bases, with 9 bases left between them. The CDR3 nucleotides read TGCGCCAGCAGCCAAGATGACCGGGGCAATGAGCAGTTCTTC. Translating gives CASSQDDRGNEQFF.

This clonotype showed up just a few times. The gene calls are TRBV27 and TRBJ2-3; 9 bases map to TRBD2. This CDR3 is built from 16 residues. V lost 5 bases to trimming and J lost 5 bases; unmatched junction nucleotides: 11. Per the germline V gene, CDR1 is MNHEY and CDR2 is SMNVEV (reference sequence). CDR3 bases: TGTGCCAGCAGTATCTATAGCGGGAGCTCTAAAGATACGCAGTATTTT. It codes for CASSIYSGSSKDTQYF.

The chain combines TRBV6-1 with TRBJ2-7, with 10 positions matching TRBD2. Per germline, CDR1 MNHNS and CDR2 SASEGT. V shed 5 bases, J shed 0 bases, and the junction held 19 bases outside the gene matches. This CDR3 has 20 residues. The CDR3 region is CASSFTRDPTSGRSSYEQYF. In DNA form, the CDR3 reads TGTGCCAGCAGTTTCACTCGGGACCCGACTAGCGGGCGAAGCTCCTACGAGCAGTACTTC.

V gene TRBV19 combines with J gene TRBJ2-1; 7 bases are a match to TRBD2. The CDR3 contains 14 residues. In germline, CDR1 is LNHDA, CDR2 SQIVND (reference sequence). V lost 6 bases and J lost 0; bases outside the gene matches: 2. In nucleotides, the CDR3 is TGTGCCAGTAGCCGGACTAGCTCCTACAATGAGCAGTTCTTC. It yields the protein CASSRTSSYNEQFF.